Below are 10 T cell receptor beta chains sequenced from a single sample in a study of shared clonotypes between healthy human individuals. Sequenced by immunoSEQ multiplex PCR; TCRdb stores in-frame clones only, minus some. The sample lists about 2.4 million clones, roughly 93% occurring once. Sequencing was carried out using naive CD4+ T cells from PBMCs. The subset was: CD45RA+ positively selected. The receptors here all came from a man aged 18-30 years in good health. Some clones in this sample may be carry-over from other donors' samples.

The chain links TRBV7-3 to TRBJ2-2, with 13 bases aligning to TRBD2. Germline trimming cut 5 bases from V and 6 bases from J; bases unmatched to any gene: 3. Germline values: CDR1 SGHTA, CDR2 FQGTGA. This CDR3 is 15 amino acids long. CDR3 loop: CASSPGLAGSGELFF. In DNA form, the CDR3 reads TGTGCCAGCAGCCCGGGACTAGCGGGGTCCGGGGAGCTGTTTTTT. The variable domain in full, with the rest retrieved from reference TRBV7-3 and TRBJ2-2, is GAGVSQTPSNKVTEKGKYVELRCDPISGHTALYWYRQSLGQGPEFLIYFQGTGAADDSGLPNDRFFAVRPEGSVSTLKIQRTERGDSAVYLCASSPGLAGSGELFFGEGSRLTVL.

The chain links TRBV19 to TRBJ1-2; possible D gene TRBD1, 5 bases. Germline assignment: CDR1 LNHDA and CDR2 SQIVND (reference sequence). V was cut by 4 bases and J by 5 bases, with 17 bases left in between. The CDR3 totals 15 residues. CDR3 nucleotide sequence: TGTGCCAGTAGTACCCAATATCGGGGACGGTATGGCTACACCTTC. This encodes CASSTQYRGRYGYTF.

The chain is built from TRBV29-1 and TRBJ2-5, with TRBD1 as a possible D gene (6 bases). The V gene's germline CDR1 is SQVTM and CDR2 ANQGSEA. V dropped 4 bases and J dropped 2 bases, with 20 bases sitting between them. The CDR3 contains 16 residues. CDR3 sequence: CSVGFGRGYRQETQYF. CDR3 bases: TGCAGCGTTGGTTTTGGCAGGGGTTACAGACAAGAGACCCAGTACTTC.

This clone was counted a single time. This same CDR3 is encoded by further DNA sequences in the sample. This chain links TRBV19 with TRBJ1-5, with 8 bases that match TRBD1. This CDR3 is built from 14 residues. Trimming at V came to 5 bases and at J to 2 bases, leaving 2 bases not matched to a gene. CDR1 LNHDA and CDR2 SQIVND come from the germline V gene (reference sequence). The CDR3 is CASSGQGGNQPQHF. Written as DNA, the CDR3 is TGTGCCAGTAGTGGACAGGGTGGCAATCAGCCCCAGCATTTT.

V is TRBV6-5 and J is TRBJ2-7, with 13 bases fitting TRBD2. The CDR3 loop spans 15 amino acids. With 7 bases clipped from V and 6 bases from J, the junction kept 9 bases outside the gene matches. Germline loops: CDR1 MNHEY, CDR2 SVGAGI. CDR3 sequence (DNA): TGTGCCAGCACTCCGGGACTAGCGGGAAGTCTCGAGCAGTACTTC. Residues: CASTPGLAGSLEQYF.

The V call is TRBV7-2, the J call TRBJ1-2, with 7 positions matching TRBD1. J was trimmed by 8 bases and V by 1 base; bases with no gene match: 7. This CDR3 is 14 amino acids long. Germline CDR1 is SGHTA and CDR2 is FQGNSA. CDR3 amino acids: CASSLVTTGYGYTF. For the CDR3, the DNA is TGTGCCAGCAGCTTAGTGACGACAGGGTACGGCTACACCTTC.

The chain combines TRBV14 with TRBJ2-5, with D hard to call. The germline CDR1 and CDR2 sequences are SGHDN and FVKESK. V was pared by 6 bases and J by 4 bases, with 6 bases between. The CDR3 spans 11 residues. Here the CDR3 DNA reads TGTGCCAGCAGTCGAACAGAGACCCAGTACTTC. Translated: CASSRTETQYF. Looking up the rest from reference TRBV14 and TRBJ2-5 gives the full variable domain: EAGVTQFPSHSVIEKGQTVTLRCDPISGHDNLYWYRRVMGKEIKFLLHFVKESKQDESGMPNNRFLAERTGGTYSTLKVQPAELEDSGVYFCASSRTETQYFGPGTRLLVL.

The DNA for the CDR3 is TGTGCCAGCAGCCCCCTACCGATGAACACTGAAGCTTTCTTT. Translated: CASSPLPMNTEAFF. The V gene is TRBV28, the J gene TRBJ1-1; unclear D gene. The CDR3 has 14 residues. Germline V gene sequence: CDR1 MDHEN, CDR2 SYDVKM. V was shortened by 6 bases and J by 0 bases, with 11 bases between the two germline ends.

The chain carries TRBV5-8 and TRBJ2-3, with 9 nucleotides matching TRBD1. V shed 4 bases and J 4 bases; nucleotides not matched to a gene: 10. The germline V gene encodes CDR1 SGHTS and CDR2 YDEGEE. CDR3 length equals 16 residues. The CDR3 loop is CASSLPPGQGPDTQYF. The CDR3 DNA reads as TGTGCCAGCAGCCTGCCGCCGGGACAGGGTCCAGATACGCAGTATTTT.

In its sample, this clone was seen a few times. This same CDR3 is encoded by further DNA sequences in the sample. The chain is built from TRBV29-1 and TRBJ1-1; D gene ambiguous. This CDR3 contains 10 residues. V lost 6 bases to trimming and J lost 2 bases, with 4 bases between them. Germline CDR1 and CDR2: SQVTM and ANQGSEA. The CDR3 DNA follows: TGCAGCGTCAGCAACACTGAAGCTTTCTTT. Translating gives CSVSNTEAFF.